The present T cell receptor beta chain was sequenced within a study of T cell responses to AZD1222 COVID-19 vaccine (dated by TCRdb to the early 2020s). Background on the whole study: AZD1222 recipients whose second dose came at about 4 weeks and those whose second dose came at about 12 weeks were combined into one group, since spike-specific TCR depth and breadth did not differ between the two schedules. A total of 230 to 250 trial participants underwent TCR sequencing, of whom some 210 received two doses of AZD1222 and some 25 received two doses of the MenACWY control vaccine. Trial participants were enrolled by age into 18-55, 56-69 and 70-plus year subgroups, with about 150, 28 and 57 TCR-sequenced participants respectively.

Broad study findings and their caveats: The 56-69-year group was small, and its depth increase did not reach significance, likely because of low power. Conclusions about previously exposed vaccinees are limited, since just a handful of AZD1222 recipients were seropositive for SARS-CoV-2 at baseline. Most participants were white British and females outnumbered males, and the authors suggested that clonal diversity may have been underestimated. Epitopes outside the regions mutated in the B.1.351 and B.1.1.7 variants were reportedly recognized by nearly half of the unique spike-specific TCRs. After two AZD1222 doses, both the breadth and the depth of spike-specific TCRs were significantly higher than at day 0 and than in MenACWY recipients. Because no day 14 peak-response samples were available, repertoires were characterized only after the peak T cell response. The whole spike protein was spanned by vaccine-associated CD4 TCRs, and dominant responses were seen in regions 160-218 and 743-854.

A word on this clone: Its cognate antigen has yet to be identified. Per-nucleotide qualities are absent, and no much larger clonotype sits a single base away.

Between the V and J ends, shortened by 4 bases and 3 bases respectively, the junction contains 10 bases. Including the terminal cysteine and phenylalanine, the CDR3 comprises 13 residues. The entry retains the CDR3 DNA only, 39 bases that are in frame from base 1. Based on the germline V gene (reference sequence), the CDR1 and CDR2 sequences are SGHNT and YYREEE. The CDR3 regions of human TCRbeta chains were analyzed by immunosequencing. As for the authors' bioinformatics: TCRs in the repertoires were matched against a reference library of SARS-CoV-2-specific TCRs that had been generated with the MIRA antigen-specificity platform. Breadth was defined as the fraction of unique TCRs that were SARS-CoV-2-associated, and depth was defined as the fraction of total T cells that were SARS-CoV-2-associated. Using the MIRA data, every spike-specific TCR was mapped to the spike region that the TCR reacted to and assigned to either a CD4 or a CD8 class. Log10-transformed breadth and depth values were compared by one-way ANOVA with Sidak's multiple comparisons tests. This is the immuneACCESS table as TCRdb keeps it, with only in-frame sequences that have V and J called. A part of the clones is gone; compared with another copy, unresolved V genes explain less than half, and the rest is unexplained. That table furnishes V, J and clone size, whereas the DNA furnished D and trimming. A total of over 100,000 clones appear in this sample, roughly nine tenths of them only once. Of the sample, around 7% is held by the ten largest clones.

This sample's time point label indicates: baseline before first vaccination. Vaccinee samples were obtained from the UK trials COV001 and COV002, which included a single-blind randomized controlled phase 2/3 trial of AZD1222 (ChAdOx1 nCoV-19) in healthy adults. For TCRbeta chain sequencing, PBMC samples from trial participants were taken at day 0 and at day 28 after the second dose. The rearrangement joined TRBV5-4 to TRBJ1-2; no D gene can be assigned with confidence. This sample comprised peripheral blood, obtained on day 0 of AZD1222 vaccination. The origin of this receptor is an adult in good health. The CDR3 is CASSDRGDYGYTF. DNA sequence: TGTGCCAGCAGCGACCGGGGAGACTATGGCTACACCTTC. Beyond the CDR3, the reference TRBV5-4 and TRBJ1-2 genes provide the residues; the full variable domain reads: ETGVTQSPTHLIKTRGQQVTLRCSSQSGHNTVSWYQQALGQGPQFIFQYYREEENGRGNFPPRFSGLQFPNYSSELNVNALELDDSALYLCASSDRGDYGYTFGSGTRLTVV.